The next 16 T cell receptor beta chains were all read from a single sample in a study of T cell responses to AZD1222 COVID-19 vaccine. Some clones are missing from TCRdb's copy, which holds only in-frame ones; the method was immunoSEQ multiplex PCR. The sample gives 90,000 to 120,000 clones, 90% to 95% of which show up once; less than 2.5% is in the top ten. Specimen: peripheral blood, collected on day 0 of AZD1222 vaccination. Receptors originate from an adult in good health.

The J gene is TRBJ1-1, the V gene TRBV7-9; 9 bases are a match to TRBD1. V lost 1 base and J lost 1; bases outside the gene matches: 7. Germline V lookup: CDR1 SEHNR, CDR2 FQNEAQ (reference sequence). This CDR3 has 17 amino acids. The CDR3 bases are TGTGCCAGCAGCTTAGGCCGGGACAGGGTCAGGAACACTGAAGCTTTCTTT. Its translation is CASSLGRDRVRNTEAFF.

Worth noting for this clone: The germline gene is not matched at one end of the junction; a read error may be the cause. The CDR3 loop reads CAWMTTSGSTYTQYF. CDR3 nucleotides: TGTGCCTGGATGACTACTAGCGGATCCACATATACGCAGTATTTT. The genes are TRBV30 and TRBJ2-3; TRBD2 aligns across 8 bases. Germline lookup yields CDR1 GTSNPN and CDR2 SVGIG (reference sequence). The CDR3 length is 15 residues.

CDR3 DNA sequence: TGTGCCAGCACCGTGAACACTGAAGCTTTCTTT. It is translated as CASTVNTEAFF. This chain connects TRBV25-1 to TRBJ1-1, with D unresolved. This CDR3 has 11 residues. Trimming stripped 7 bases from V and 0 bases from J, with 3 bases between. Germline V gene data show CDR1 as MGHDK and CDR2 as SYGVNS.

The chain recombines TRBV25-1 with TRBJ1-2; D unresolved. Trimming shortened V by 1 base and J by 7 bases, and 7 bases separated the two germline ends. CDR3 size: 12 residues. Germline assignment: CDR1 MGHDK and CDR2 SYGVNS. CDR3 sequence: CASSEWGSGYTF. The DNA for the CDR3 is TGTGCCAGCAGTGAATGGGGTAGTGGCTACACCTTC.

The chain couples TRBV6-5 to TRBJ1-4; perhaps TRBD1 as D (5 bases). V dropped 6 bases and J dropped 7 bases, with 15 bases sitting between them. Germline CDR1 MNHEY, CDR2 SVGAGI. This CDR3 contains 14 residues. In DNA, the CDR3 is TGTGCCAGCAGAAACCGAGGGAGGGGTGAAAAACTGTTTTTT. Its protein is CASRNRGRGEKLFF.

V gene TRBV13 combines with J gene TRBJ2-1; D is unclear. V lost 7 bases to trimming and J lost 6 bases, with 10 bases between them. The germline V gene has CDR1 PRHDT and CDR2 FYEKMQ (reference sequence). The CDR3 has 12 residues. DNA of the CDR3: TGTGCCAGCAATCATCTGGGCAATGAGCAGTTCTTC. Translated, it gives CASNHLGNEQFF. The whole variable domain, remainder taken from reference TRBV13 and TRBJ2-1, is AAGVIQSPRHLIKEKRETATLKCYPIPRHDTVYWYQQGPGQDPQFLISFYEKMQSDKGSIPDRFSAQQFSDYHSELNMSSLELGDSALYFCASNHLGNEQFFGPGTRLTVL.

The chain combines TRBV7-8 with TRBJ1-3; 7 nucleotides line up with TRBD1. CDR1 and CDR2 from the germline V gene are SGHVS and FQNEAQ. The V segment lost 4 bases and the J segment 3 bases; nucleotides outside the gene matches: 0. The length of the CDR3 is 13 residues. The CDR3 sequence: CASSWDSGNTIYF. CDR3 DNA: TGTGCCAGCAGCTGGGACAGTGGAAACACCATATATTTT.

The chain joins TRBV10-2 to TRBJ1-2; D perhaps matches TRBD1 (5 bases). CDR1 and CDR2 (germline): WSHSY, SAAADI. The V end lost 7 bases, the J end lost 0 bases, and 18 bases lay between the germline ends. This CDR3 region has 16 residues. This CDR3 reads CASKEGRFPTNYGYTF. The CDR3 DNA reads as TGCGCCAGCAAAGAGGGGCGCTTCCCCACTAACTATGGCTACACCTTC.

The rearrangement links TRBV7-3 to TRBJ1-1; tentative D call: TRBD1 (5 bases). Between the trimmed V and J ends, which lost 2 bases and 6 bases, there was a span of 13 bases. Germline V gene lookup returns CDR1 SGHTA and CDR2 FQGTGA. This CDR3 is 14 amino acids long. This CDR3 reads CASSLAAGSSEAFF. The CDR3 coding sequence is TGTGCCAGCAGCTTAGCGGCAGGGTCCTCTGAAGCTTTCTTT. Full variable domain (outside the CDR3, taken from reference TRBV7-3 and TRBJ1-1): GAGVSQTPSNKVTEKGKYVELRCDPISGHTALYWYRQSLGQGPEFLIYFQGTGAADDSGLPNDRFFAVRPEGSVSTLKIQRTERGDSAVYLCASSLAAGSSEAFFGQGTRLTVV.

About this clone: One end of the junction is discordant with germline, which a read error may explain. This CDR3 reads CASSSEGGVGTGELFF. As DNA, the CDR3 is TGTGCTAGCAGCTCGGAAGGGGGGGTCGGCACCGGGGAGCTGTTTTTT. J is TRBJ2-2 and V is TRBV7-7; D may be TRBD2 (7 bases). CDR3 length: 16 residues. Germline-derived CDR1 and CDR2 are SSHAT and FNYEAQ (reference sequence).

The J gene is TRBJ1-2, the V gene TRBV19; tentatively, D is TRBD1 (6 bases). The length of the CDR3 is 13 residues. Between the trimmed V and J ends, which lost 5 bases and 4 bases, there was a span of 11 bases. Germline V lookup: CDR1 LNHDA, CDR2 SQIVND (reference sequence). The CDR3 DNA sequence: TGTGCCAGTAGTTTGGGACAAGGCTATGGCTACACCTTC. Translating gives CASSLGQGYGYTF.

V is TRBV20-1 and J is TRBJ1-1; 9 nucleotides align to TRBD1. V gave up 3 bases and J gave up 4 bases; unmatched junction bases: 9. CDR3 length: 15 amino acids. Germline V CDR1 and CDR2: DFQATT, SNEGSKA (reference sequence). The CDR3 DNA follows: TGCAGTGCTAGTGGGACAGGGTCCGATCGCACTGAAGCTTTCTTT. Translated: CSASGTGSDRTEAFF.

This chain links TRBV19 with TRBJ1-1; the match to TRBD1 covers 9 bases. CDR1 and CDR2 from the germline V gene are LNHDA and SQIVND (reference sequence). The CDR3 contains 15 residues. With 5 bases clipped from V and 1 base from J, the junction kept 5 bases outside the gene matches. The CDR3: CASSPGTGWNTEAFF. The CDR3 bases are TGTGCCAGTAGTCCGGGGACAGGGTGGAACACTGAAGCTTTCTTT. Full variable domain (rest looked up from reference TRBV19 and TRBJ1-1): DGGITQSPKYLFRKEGQNVTLSCEQNLNHDAMYWYRQDPGQGLRLIYYSQIVNDFQKGDIAEGYSVSREKKESFPLTVTSAQKNPTAFYLCASSPGTGWNTEAFFGQGTRLTVV.

The chain couples TRBV7-9 to TRBJ1-1; D possibly corresponds to TRBD1 (5 bases). The CDR3 is 14 residues long. Trimming removed 3 bases from V and 6 bases from J, with 14 bases in between. Germline V gives CDR1 SEHNR, CDR2 FQNEAQ (reference sequence). CDR3 DNA: TGTGCCAGCAGCTTTCAGGGAATGGGGCCTGAAGCTTTCTTT. This translates into CASSFQGMGPEAFF.

This clone occurred once. This chain joins TRBV5-5 and TRBJ2-2, with D tentatively TRBD1 (5 bases). Trimming pared 0 bases from V and 3 bases from J, leaving 9 bases between. Germline loops: CDR1 SGHKS, CDR2 YYEKEE (reference sequence). This CDR3 region has 15 residues. As DNA, the CDR3 is TGTGCCAGCAGCTTGGTGGTGGGGCACACCGGGGAGCTGTTTTTT. It codes for CASSLVVGHTGELFF. The whole variable domain, remainder taken from reference TRBV5-5 and TRBJ2-2, is DAGVTQSPTHLIKTRGQQVTLRCSPISGHKSVSWYQQVLGQGPQFIFQYYEKEERGRGNFPDRFSARQFPNYSSELNVNALLLGDSALYLCASSLVVGHTGELFFGEGSRLTVL.

The rearrangement joins TRBV6-4 to TRBJ2-3, with D maybe TRBD2 (5 bases). CDR1 is MRHNA and CDR2 is SNTAGT in the germline V gene. V lost 3 bases and J lost 2, with 9 bases in between. CDR3 size: 14 residues. The CDR3: CASSEEVDTDTQYF. Here the CDR3 DNA reads TGTGCCAGCAGTGAGGAGGTGGACACAGATACGCAGTATTTT.